This T cell receptor (beta chain) was identified in a study of identical twins. MiXCR, applied by TCRdb to the 5' RACE reads, yields one record per CDR3 protein. This table holds roughly 770,000 distinct CDR3 sequences, over 15% found once. Study-wide findings and caveats: Within cord blood, abundant beta clonotypes carried fewer insertions, but memory repertoires showed no such trend.

A few counts support this clonotype. As yet, its antigen is unknown. Germline V gives CDR1 LGHNA, CDR2 YNFKEQ. Trimming removed 2 bases from V and 8 bases from J, with 10 bases in between. CDR3 size: 13 residues. These data also formed part of another study, on T cells expressing NK-cell markers. That study reports: Alpha-beta TCR T cells were the sole sorting target in several experiments, owing to an anti-gamma-delta TCR antibody. The study found these clonotypes also leading the CD3+CD56-NKG2C+ fraction in a handful of donors.

The sequenced material came from PBMCs. This clonotype was sampled from a woman aged 18-35 years in good health. This chain links TRBV4-2 with TRBJ2-1; D gene unclear. CDR3: CASSQSLGYEQFF. The CDR3 coding sequence is TGTGCCAGCAGCCAAAGTTTAGGGTATGAGCAGTTCTTC.